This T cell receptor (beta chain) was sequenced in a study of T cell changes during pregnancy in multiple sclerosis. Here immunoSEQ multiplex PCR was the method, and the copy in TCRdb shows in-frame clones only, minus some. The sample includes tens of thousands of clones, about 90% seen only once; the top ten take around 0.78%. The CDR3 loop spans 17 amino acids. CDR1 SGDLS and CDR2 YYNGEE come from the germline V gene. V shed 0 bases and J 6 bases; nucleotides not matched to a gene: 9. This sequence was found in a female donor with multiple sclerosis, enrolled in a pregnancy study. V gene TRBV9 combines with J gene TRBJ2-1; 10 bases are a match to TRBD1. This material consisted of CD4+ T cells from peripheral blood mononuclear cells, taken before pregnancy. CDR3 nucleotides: TGTGCCAGCAGCGTAGTGGGACAGGGGTATGGTGCCAATGAGCAGTTCTTC. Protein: CASSVVGQGYGANEQFF.